This TCR beta chain is drawn from a study of cytomegalovirus exposure and HLA in healthy donors. This CDR3 spans 16 amino acids. Sequenced by immunoSEQ multiplex PCR; TCRdb stores in-frame clones only, minus some. The sample records roughly 50,000 clones, approximately 90% being singletons. The V gene is TRBV21-1, the J gene TRBJ2-7; TRBD2, as called in the table, went unchecked against the DNA. TRBV21-1 corresponds to a pseudogene. Sample: PBMCs. This clonotype was obtained from a man younger than 35 in good health and CMV-seronegative. Written as DNA, the CDR3 is TGTGCCAGCAGCTCACACCCCGGCGGGAATACCTACGAGCAGTACTTC. This translates into CASSSHPGGNTYEQYF.